Given below is one T cell receptor beta chain in context. In the authors' methods: Nucleated cell counts were estimated from reference gene primer amplification. Assay: immunoSEQ multiplex PCR; the TCRdb copy retains only in-frame clones and omits some. V and J calls and clone size are those listed in that table; D and trimming were worked out from the DNA. Of approximately 190,000 clones in the sample, 82% were seen once. The Seattle patients joined while their infection was active and were tracked longitudinally afterward. This entry is derived from a study of blood T cell repertoires in COVID-19. The overall study: Samples of COVID-19 (acute and convalescent) were obtained from the United States, Italy and Spain. Sources were T cells, B-cell-depleted T cells, or PBMCs; the material itself was cDNA or gDNA.

This CDR3 is 14 amino acids long. V was trimmed by 4 bases and J by 3 bases, leaving 14 bases between them. Germline V gene lookup returns CDR1 SGHRS and CDR2 YFSETQ. Sequenced input: peripheral blood. This sequence was found in a woman in her sixties with COVID-19, enrolled during active disease. The chain is built from TRBV5-1 and TRBJ2-7; tentative D call: TRBD1 (5 bases). CDR3 residues: CASSDRTDSYEQYF. The CDR3 DNA reads TGCGCCAGCAGCGACCGAACCGACAGCTACGAGCAGTACTTC.